This T cell receptor beta chain was documented in a study of blood T cell repertoires in COVID-19. Study as a whole: The cDNA or gDNA used as material had been derived from T cells, B-cell-depleted T cells, or PBMCs.

V was trimmed by 0 bases and J by 1 base, leaving 7 bases between them. Germline CDR1 reads SGDLS; CDR2 reads YYNGEE. CDR3 length: 14 residues. Original processing methods: The assay estimated nucleated cells by amplifying reference gene primers. This table comes from immunoSEQ multiplex PCR, and its TCRdb copy is limited to in-frame clones, with some not included. V, J and clone size were drawn from that table, and D and trimming were deduced from the DNA. The sample carries some 250,000 clones, about 91% recorded once. Participant ages covered about 18 to 100 years across around 25 US areas. Cohort assignment relied on participant-reported clinical history.

This chain connects TRBV9 to TRBJ1-1; the D is unclear. The sequence was obtained from a human donor in a cohort exposed to, infected with or recovered from COVID-19 (not recorded which). The donor label of this sample is uncertain. Sequencing was performed on PBMCs or T cells enriched from blood (not recorded which). The CDR3 nucleotides are TGTGCCAGCAGCGTAGACTTGTGGAACACTGAAGCTTTCTTT. As protein: CASSVDLWNTEAFF.